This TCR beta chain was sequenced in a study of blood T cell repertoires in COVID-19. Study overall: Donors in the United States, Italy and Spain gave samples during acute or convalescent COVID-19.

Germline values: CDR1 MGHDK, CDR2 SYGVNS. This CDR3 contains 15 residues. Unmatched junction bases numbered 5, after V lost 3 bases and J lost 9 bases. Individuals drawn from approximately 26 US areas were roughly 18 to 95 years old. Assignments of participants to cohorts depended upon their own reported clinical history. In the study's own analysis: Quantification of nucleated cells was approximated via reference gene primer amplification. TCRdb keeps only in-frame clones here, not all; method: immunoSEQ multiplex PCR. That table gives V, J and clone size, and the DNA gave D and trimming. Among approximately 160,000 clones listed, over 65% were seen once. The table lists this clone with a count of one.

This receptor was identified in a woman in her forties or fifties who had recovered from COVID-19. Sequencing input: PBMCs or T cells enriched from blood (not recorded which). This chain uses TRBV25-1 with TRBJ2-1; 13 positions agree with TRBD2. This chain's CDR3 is CASSDGLAGVFEQFF. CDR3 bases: TGTGCCAGCAGTGATGGACTAGCGGGAGTGTTTGAGCAGTTCTTC. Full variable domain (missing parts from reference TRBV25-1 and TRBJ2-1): EADIYQTPRYLVIGTGKKITLECSQTMGHDKMYWYQQDPGMELHLIHYSYGVNSTEKGDLSSESTVSRIRTEHFPLTLESARPSHTSQYLCASSDGLAGVFEQFFGPGTRLTVL.